This is a list of T cell receptor beta chains from one sample in a study of Graves' ophthalmopathy and Graves' hyperthyroidism. TCRdb re-called the multiplex PCR reads through MiXCR, storing one row per CDR3 protein. The sample consists of about 1.2 million distinct CDR3 sequences, less than 45% of them appearing once. The sequencing input was peripheral blood or thyroid tissue (not recorded which). These receptors were obtained from an adult man with Graves' hyperthyroidism. CDR3s include the opening cysteine and the closing phenylalanine or tryptophan.

TRBJ1-1 TRBV9 CASSVSGARGLNTEAFF
TRBJ2-7 TRBV6-2/TRBV6-3 CASSFGVNSGSASYEQYF
TRBJ1-5 TRBV12-3/TRBV12-4 CASSYGPESNQPQHF
TRBJ1-6 TRBV5-1 CASSFLTDTGGSPLHF
TRBJ2-5 TRBV19 CASSSTGGGLETQYF
TRBJ1-1 TRBV19 CASSIDLVNTEAFF
TRBJ2-7 TRBV29-1 CSVEEGQDSSYEQYF
TRBJ2-2 TRBV7-9 CASVTGELFF
TRBJ1-1 TRBV10-3 CAISELTGKQTEAFF
TRBJ2-3 TRBV10-3 CAIRRGRLAGVPDTQYF
TRBJ2-7 TRBV10-3 CAIRFRDEAEQYF
TRBJ2-5 TRBV9 CASSPRQGIKETQYF
TRBJ1-1 TRBV15 CATSRETGANTEAFF
TRBJ2-5 TRBV3-1 CASSTWGTKETQYF
TRBJ1-5 TRBV19 CASREVDQPQHF
TRBJ2-5 TRBV5-1 CASRHGGLAVQETQYF
TRBJ1-5 TRBV19 CASSIVFLQLHSNQPQHF
TRBJ2-7 TRBV9 CASSVSSGVSYEQYF
TRBJ1-4 TRBV7-9 CASSSTDRGRNEKLFF
TRBJ2-5 TRBV4-3 CASSQGGGFLEETQYF
TRBJ1-1 TRBV6-6 CASSYEGRLAFF
TRBJ2-7 TRBV5-1 CASSQGGLAGSYEQYF
TRBJ1-2 TRBV29-1 CSGGHGYTF
TRBJ2-2 TRBV7-8 CASSQRRGRSGELFF
TRBJ1-1 TRBV14 CASSPTGMGTINTEAFF
TRBJ2-2 TRBV5-5 CASSQENRGRSGELFF
TRBJ1-1 TRBV20-1 CSASLGQGRTEAFF
TRBJ1-1 TRBV24-1 CATSEPGQGPEAFF
TRBJ2-5 TRBV5-5 CASSLEAPGETQYF
TRBJ2-7 TRBV29-1 CSVISGSFYEQYF
TRBJ1-5 TRBV10-3 CATLDRVNQPQHF
TRBJ2-7 TRBV15 CATSRDPAGSEQYF
TRBJ1-2 TRBV6-4 CASRDRDSLLNYGYTF
TRBJ1-1 TRBV5-1 CASSFSAEMNTEAFF
TRBJ2-7 TRBV2 CASVESASWGYEQYF
TRBJ2-2 TRBV14 CASSQTSRTGELFF
TRBJ1-2 TRBV7-9 CASSLWVQGGSGYTF
TRBJ1-5 TRBV11-2 CASSLVGVYQPQHF
TRBJ1-1 TRBV29-1 CSLGMGGTEAFF
TRBJ1-5 TRBV6-1 CASSGGTGGPNQPQHF
TRBJ1-6 TRBV7-3 CASSLMGQNSPLHF
TRBJ2-7 TRBV2 CASMGGSLSYEQYF
TRBJ2-7 TRBV20-1 CSARDPGSFGYEQYF
TRBJ2-5 TRBV19 CASSILGLAFQETQYF
TRBJ2-7 TRBV2 CASSEENQNDYEQYF
TRBJ1-2 TRBV7-9 CASSSQALGYTF
TRBJ1-1 TRBV6-5 CASSFLGPHRLGCTEAFF
TRBJ2-7 TRBV10-3 CAINSESTGYSYEQYF
TRBJ2-7 TRBV20-1 CSASEARGPYEQYF
TRBJ2-7 TRBV13 CASRRLGLASYEQYF
TRBJ1-2 TRBV15 CATSRNRDGYGYTF